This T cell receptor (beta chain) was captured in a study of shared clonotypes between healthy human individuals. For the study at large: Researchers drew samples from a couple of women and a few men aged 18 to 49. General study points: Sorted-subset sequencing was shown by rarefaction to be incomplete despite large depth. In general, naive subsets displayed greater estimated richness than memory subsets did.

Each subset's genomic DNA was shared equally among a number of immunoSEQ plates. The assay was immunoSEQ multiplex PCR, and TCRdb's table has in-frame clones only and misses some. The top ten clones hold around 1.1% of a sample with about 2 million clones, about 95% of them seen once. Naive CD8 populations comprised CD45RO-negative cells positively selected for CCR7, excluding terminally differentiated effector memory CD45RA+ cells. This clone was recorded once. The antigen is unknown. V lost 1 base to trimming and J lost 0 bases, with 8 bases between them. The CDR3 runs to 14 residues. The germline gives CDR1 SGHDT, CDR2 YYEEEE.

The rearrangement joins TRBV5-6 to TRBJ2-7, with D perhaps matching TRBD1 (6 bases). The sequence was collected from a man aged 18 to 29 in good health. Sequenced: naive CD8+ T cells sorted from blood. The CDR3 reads CASSLRQVSYEQYF. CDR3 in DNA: TGTGCCAGCAGCTTGAGACAGGTCTCCTACGAGCAGTACTTC.